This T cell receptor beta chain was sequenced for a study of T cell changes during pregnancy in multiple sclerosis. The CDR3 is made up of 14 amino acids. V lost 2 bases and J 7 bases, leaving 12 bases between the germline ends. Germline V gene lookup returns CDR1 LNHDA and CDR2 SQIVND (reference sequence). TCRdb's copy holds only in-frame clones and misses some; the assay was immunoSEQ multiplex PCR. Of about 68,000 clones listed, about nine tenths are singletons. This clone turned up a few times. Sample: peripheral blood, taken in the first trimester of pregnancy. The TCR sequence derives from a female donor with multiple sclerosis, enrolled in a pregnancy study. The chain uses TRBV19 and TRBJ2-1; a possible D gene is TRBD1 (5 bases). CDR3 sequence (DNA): TGTGCCAGTAGTATAATCGCAGGGTCTAATGAGCAGTTCTTC. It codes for CASSIIAGSNEQFF.